This T cell receptor beta chain stems from a study of response to subunit inactivated influenza vaccine. One entry per CDR3 protein results from TCRdb running MiXCR on the RT-PCR reads. The sample shows about 700,000 distinct CDR3 sequences, 11% to 15% of them seen only once. This CDR3 has 12 amino acids. Germline-derived CDR1 and CDR2 are SGHRS and YFSETQ. V was shortened by 4 bases and J by 4 bases, with 7 bases between the two germline ends. General study results and limits: Few new T cells, the authors suggested, are recruited by each seasonal influenza vaccination.

Worth noting for this clonotype: What it binds is not known. It is likely a read error, because the conserved phenylalanine at the end of the CDR3 is missing.

The origin of this receptor is a man aged 50 or older who received an inactivated influenza vaccine. The sample was PBMCs from blood, taken 14 to 15 days before vaccination. V and J are TRBV5-1 and TRBJ2-3; D is unresolved. The CDR3 sequence is CASSPRADTQYL. The CDR3 DNA reads TGCGCCAGCAGCCCACGGGCAGATACGCAGTATTTA.